The present T cell receptor (beta chain) was sequenced within a study of human T cells and chemical hapten exposure. Study details: Investigators sensitized around 2 cm by around 2 cm of upper inner arm skin with 2% DPC.

TCRdb independently ran MiXCR on the RACE reads; one entry per CDR3 protein. The table includes over 130,000 distinct CDR3 sequences, roughly 12% detected once. Notes on the study in general: Expanded TCRs produced significantly more large CDR3 similarity clusters than controls did. With patch test score, the counts of PT1 expanded TCRs showed a positive correlation. Donors in the study had alopecia, meaning their immune response may differ from healthy people's.

Time point specified: patch test 2, 6 weeks after DPC sensitization. Treatment of the sample: therapeutic diphenylcyclopropenone sensitization with weekly scalp DPC. On this clonotype: What it binds is not known.

This CDR3 is built from 13 residues. Looked up from germline, CDR1 is SQVTM and CDR2 is ANQGSEA. Trimming took off 3 bases at V and 2 bases at J, with 10 bases between the two ends. The sequence came from a woman aged 50 to 60 with alopecia areata. Some clones in this sample may be carry-over from other donors' samples. The gene calls are TRBV29-1 and TRBJ1-1; TRBD1 is a possible D gene (6 bases). The sequencing used whole blood, collected in connection with sensitization to the hapten diphenylcyclopropenone (DPC). In DNA form, the CDR3 reads TGCAGCGTTGACCTGACAGGAAACACTGAAGCTTTCTTT. This sequence encodes CSVDLTGNTEAFF.